This TCR beta chain was captured by sequencing in a study of blood T cell repertoires in COVID-19. The wider study: The cDNA or gDNA used as material had been derived from T cells, B-cell-depleted T cells, or PBMCs.

Germline-derived CDR1 and CDR2 are MNHEY and SMNVEV (reference sequence). This CDR3 is built from 17 residues. Trimming took 4 bases from V and 1 from J; bases not matched to a gene: 8. Original handling: Reference gene primer amplification gave estimated nucleated cell counts. Method: immunoSEQ multiplex PCR; TCRdb's copy keeps in-frame clones and lacks some. The DNA was the basis for D and trimming; V, J and clone size are from that table. The sample shows 200,000 to 250,000 clones, 83% of them seen only once. The origin of this receptor is a human donor in a cohort sampled during active COVID-19. The rearrangement joins TRBV27 to TRBJ2-7; 12 bases are a match to TRBD1. The specimen sequenced was peripheral blood. As DNA, the CDR3 is TGTGCCAGCAGTTGGGGTTGGGGACAGGGGGCTTCCTACGAGCAGTACTTC. Amino acids: CASSWGWGQGASYEQYF.